This TCR beta chain came from a study of blood T cell repertoires in COVID-19. Study background: Researchers got acute and convalescent COVID-19 samples from the United States, Italy and Spain.

The V end was cut by 0 bases, the J end by 2 bases, with 11 bases between. The CDR3 length is 16 residues. Looked up from germline, CDR1 is ENHRY and CDR2 is SYGVKD. The protocol was immunoSEQ multiplex PCR, while the TCRdb copy is restricted to in-frame clones and leaves out a portion. The data hold 70,000 or so clones, with about 88% observed a single time. V usage is TRBV10-3 and J usage is TRBJ2-1; D is ambiguous. Sequencing input: peripheral blood. The receptor comes from a human donor in a cohort sampled during active COVID-19. The CDR3 reads CAISESRGAAYNEQFF. The CDR3 DNA reads TGTGCCATCAGTGAGTCGAGAGGCGCGGCCTACAATGAGCAGTTCTTC.